The next 30 T cell receptor beta chains were all read from a single sample in a study of blood T cell repertoires in COVID-19 (dated by TCRdb to 2019 to 2021). Library generation was performed with the immunoSEQ multiplex PCR assay. Entries here come from immuneACCESS through TCRdb and include only in-frame sequences with V and J called. Some clones fail to appear in such tables; in the studies checked, an unresolved V gene covers under half of the shortfall, and the cause of the remainder is unknown. A total of roughly 45,000 clones appear in this sample, under 90% of them only once. 0.3% to 0.5% of the sample is in the top ten clones. Sequenced input: peripheral blood. Source of these receptors: a human donor in a cohort sampled during active COVID-19.

The chain combines TRBV11-2 with TRBJ1-1; D not resolved. V was clipped by 5 bases and J by 5 bases, with 12 bases between them. Per germline, CDR1 SGHAT and CDR2 FQNNGV. The CDR3 runs to 13 residues. DNA of the CDR3: TGTGCCAGCAGCCCCACTAGATATACTGAAGCTTTCTTT. Translated, it gives CASSPTRYTEAFF.

The chain carries TRBV7-2 and TRBJ1-6, with TRBD1 as a possible D gene (5 bases). The CDR3 has 14 residues. The germline V gene encodes CDR1 SGHTA and CDR2 FQGNSA. V was pared by 5 bases and J by 10 bases, with 15 bases between. The CDR3 reads CASSPGEGLSPLHF. The DNA for the CDR3 is TGTGCCAGCAGCCCCGGGGAGGGGCTATCACCCCTCCACTTT.

The J gene is TRBJ1-2, the V gene TRBV25-1, with TRBD1 identical over 7 bases. The germline gives CDR1 MGHDK, CDR2 SYGVNS. J lost 8 bases, V lost 3 bases, and 6 bases had no gene match. The CDR3 spans 13 residues. The CDR3 is CASSDLAGGGYTF. The CDR3 DNA is TGTGCCAGCAGTGATTTGGCAGGGGGGGGCTACACCTTC.

This clone appeared a single time. The chain carries TRBV6-2 or TRBV6-3 and TRBJ2-1; tentative D call: TRBD2 (6 bases). The CDR3 consists of 16 residues. Trimming removed 6 bases at V and 3 bases at J, with 18 bases between. CDR1 and CDR2 (germline): MNHEY, SVGEGT. Here the CDR3 reads CASSPLTSGLYNEQFF. The DNA of the CDR3 is TGTGCCAGCAGCCCCCTAACAAGCGGGCTCTACAATGAGCAGTTCTTC.

This sequence joins TRBV5-5 and TRBJ1-2; 9 nucleotides agree with TRBD1. J gave up 4 bases and V 3 bases, and 4 bases lay outside the gene matches. The CDR3 totals 14 residues. The germline V gene encodes CDR1 SGHKS and CDR2 YYEKEE (reference sequence). The DNA of the CDR3 is TGTGCCAGCAGCTCGGGACAGGGTCCCTATGGCTACACCTTC. Its protein is CASSSGQGPYGYTF.

CDR3 sequence: CASSVGPTDWYEQYF. The DNA of the CDR3 is TGTGCCAGCAGCGTAGGGCCCACTGACTGGTACGAGCAGTACTTC. The chain uses TRBV9 and TRBJ2-7, with D hard to call. This CDR3 spans 15 amino acids. Per the germline V gene, CDR1 is SGDLS and CDR2 is YYNGEE. Trimming took 0 bases from V and 4 from J, leaving 14 bases between them.

This chain joins TRBV7-9 and TRBJ2-7; the match to TRBD2 covers 7 bases. Germline trimming cut 4 bases from V and 0 bases from J; bases unmatched to any gene: 12. Looked up from germline, CDR1 is SEHNR and CDR2 is FQNEAQ (reference sequence). This CDR3 region has 17 residues. The CDR3 loop reads CASSSDRGGSRSYEQYF. The CDR3, as DNA: TGTGCCAGCAGCTCCGATCGCGGGGGTTCACGCTCCTACGAGCAGTACTTC.

This chain links TRBV4-3 with TRBJ2-2; D is undetermined. Trimming stripped 1 base from V and 0 bases from J, with 9 bases between. Germline V gene data show CDR1 as LGHNA and CDR2 as YSLEER. The CDR3 extends over 16 amino acids. As DNA, the CDR3 is TGCGCCAGCAGCCAAGTGGCGGCAGCGAACACCGGGGAGCTGTTTTTT. Encoded protein: CASSQVAAANTGELFF.

The chain recombines TRBV19 with TRBJ2-7, with a tentative D call TRBD2 (5 bases). Germline values: CDR1 LNHDA, CDR2 SQIVND (reference sequence). V was shortened by 3 bases and J by 7 bases, with 16 bases between the two germline ends. This CDR3 comprises 14 residues. This CDR3 reads CASSIGTGRREQYF. CDR3 nucleotide sequence: TGTGCCAGTAGTATTGGAACTGGCCGGAGGGAGCAGTACTTC.

The chain employs TRBV18 and TRBJ1-5; no definite D call. There are 15 residues in the CDR3. Germline V CDR1 and CDR2: KGHSH, LQKENI. Trimming removed 3 bases at V and 1 base at J, with 10 bases between. The CDR3 DNA reads TGTGCCAGCTCACCGAGTCCTACGAGCAATCAGCCCCAGCATTTT. Translation gives CASSPSPTSNQPQHF.

The V and J genes are TRBV5-1 and TRBJ1-1; a weak D match, TRBD1 (6 bases). CDR1 is SGHRS, CDR2 YFSETQ, per germline. Trimming left V 2 bases short and J 3 bases short, with 11 bases between. CDR3 length: 14 residues. CDR3 in DNA: TGCGCCAGCAGCTTTACAGGGCTGTACACTGAAGCTTTCTTT. It encodes CASSFTGLYTEAFF.

The chain links TRBV7-2 to TRBJ2-1; D ambiguous. The CDR3 covers 15 residues. Germline V CDR1 and CDR2: SGHTA, FQGNSA. Trimming took 1 base from V and 2 from J, leaving 9 bases between them. This CDR3 reads CASSLEAVPYNEQFF. CDR3 sequence (DNA): TGTGCCAGCAGCTTAGAGGCGGTACCCTACAATGAGCAGTTCTTC.

This chain joins TRBV11-2 and TRBJ1-1, with 12 bases identical to TRBD1. The V and J ends lost 6 bases and 5 bases, in that order; junction bases with no gene match: 13. The CDR3 contains 17 residues. CDR1 and CDR2 (germline): SGHAT, FQNNGV. CDR3 amino acids: CASRTRGQGARGTEAFF. CDR3 coding DNA: TGTGCCAGCAGAACAAGGGGACAGGGGGCGAGAGGTACTGAAGCTTTCTTT.

This clone turned up a few times. The chain employs TRBV5-4 and TRBJ1-2, with D maybe TRBD1 (6 bases). V was clipped by 2 bases and J by 3 bases, with 14 bases between them. CDR3 length: 15 residues. Germline V CDR1 and CDR2: SGHNT, YYREEE (reference sequence). CDR3 sequence (DNA): TGTGCCAGCAGCTTAGACCAGGACAGTTACTATGGCTACACCTTC. It codes for CASSLDQDSYYGYTF.

The J gene is TRBJ1-2, the V gene TRBV5-6; 8 positions agree with TRBD1. Germline V gives CDR1 SGHDT, CDR2 YYEEEE. CDR3 size: 14 residues. The trim removed 4 bases at V and 3 bases at J, leaving 5 bases unmatched. The CDR3, as DNA: TGTGCCAGCAGCCCCGGACAGGGAGACTATGGCTACACCTTC. Its protein product is CASSPGQGDYGYTF. Supplemented by reference TRBV5-6 and TRBJ1-2, the full variable domain reads DAGVTQSPTHLIKTRGQQVTLRCSPKSGHDTVSWYQQALGQGPQFIFQYYEEEERQRGNFPDRFSGHQFPNYSSELNVNALLLGDSALYLCASSPGQGDYGYTFGSGTRLTVV.

The rearrangement joins TRBV9 to TRBJ2-7; TRBD1 matches at 11 bases. The CDR3 extends over 14 amino acids. CDR1 is SGDLS and CDR2 is YYNGEE in the germline V gene. The J segment lost 6 bases and the V segment lost 3 bases, leaving 5 bases of the junction unmatched. CDR3 amino acids: CASSERTGGLEQYF. CDR3 in DNA: TGTGCCAGCAGCGAGAGGACAGGGGGCCTCGAGCAGTACTTC.

In its sample, this clone was seen once. The chain combines TRBV18 with TRBJ1-2; D gene unclear. This CDR3 has 12 residues. Germline V lookup: CDR1 KGHSH, CDR2 LQKENI. Trimming took off 0 bases at V and 4 bases at J, with 3 bases between the two ends. The CDR3 region is CASSPPSYGYTF. CDR3 sequence (DNA): TGTGCCAGCTCACCACCGAGCTATGGCTACACCTTC.

This chain joins TRBV4-3 and TRBJ1-1; TRBD1 matches 9 bases. CDR1 and CDR2 from the germline V gene are LGHNA and YSLEER. V shed 4 bases, J shed 11 bases, and the junction held 11 bases outside the gene matches. The CDR3 totals 14 residues. CDR3 DNA sequence: TGCGCCAGCAGCCTGCTGGGACAGGGCGGGATGGCTTTCTTT. Amino acids: CASSLLGQGGMAFF.

This chain connects TRBV5-1 to TRBJ1-6, with D perhaps matching TRBD1 (5 bases). V lost 0 bases and J 10 bases, leaving 11 bases between the germline ends. This CDR3 is built from 14 residues. CDR1 and CDR2 from the germline V gene are SGHRS and YFSETQ. CDR3 amino acids: CASSLATEGSPLHF. CDR3 in DNA: TGCGCCAGCAGCTTGGCGACAGAAGGGTCACCCCTCCACTTT.

This CDR3 reads CASSPAGTVGGYTF. In DNA form, the CDR3 reads TGTGCCAGCTCACCAGCCGGGACAGTTGGAGGCTACACCTTC. V and J are TRBV18 and TRBJ1-2; TRBD1 matches at 7 bases. The ends lost 2 bases at V and 8 bases at J; junction bases unmatched: 8. The germline V gene encodes CDR1 KGHSH and CDR2 LQKENI. The CDR3 consists of 14 residues.

The rearrangement uses TRBV27 and TRBJ1-1, with 9 bases fitting TRBD1. The germline V gene encodes CDR1 MNHEY and CDR2 SMNVEV (reference sequence). After removal of 8 bases from V and 5 bases from J, the junction contained 6 bases not matched to a gene. The CDR3 sequence is 13 residues long. CDR3 sequence (DNA): TGTGCCAGCGGGACAGGGTTTATAACTGAAGCTTTCTTT. Its translation is CASGTGFITEAFF.

The V and J genes are TRBV6-5 and TRBJ1-3; no firm D call. Germline CDR1 reads MNHEY; CDR2 reads SVGAGI. The CDR3 is 15 amino acids. V lost 0 bases to trimming and J lost 3 bases, with 9 bases between them. Here the CDR3 DNA reads TGTGCCAGCAGTTACTCGACATCTCTTGGAAACACCATATATTTT. Translating it yields CASSYSTSLGNTIYF.

This clone was detected only once. The genes are TRBV5-4 and TRBJ1-2; D may be TRBD1 (5 bases). Germline V lookup: CDR1 SGHNT, CDR2 YYREEE (reference sequence). The ends were cut back, 2 bases at V and 7 bases at J, with 12 bases in the middle. There are 13 residues in the CDR3. CDR3 in DNA: TGTGCCAGCAGCTTTGCCAGGGAGGCTGGCTACACCTTC. It translates to CASSFAREAGYTF.

V usage is TRBV5-4 and J usage is TRBJ2-7; D is possibly TRBD1 (6 bases). The CDR3 consists of 14 residues. The V gene lost 0 bases and the J gene lost 2 bases, with 9 bases spanning the gap. Per the germline V gene, CDR1 is SGHNT and CDR2 is YYREEE (reference sequence). The CDR3 reads CASSLEQGAYEQYF. In DNA form, the CDR3 reads TGTGCCAGCAGCTTGGAACAGGGCGCCTACGAGCAGTACTTC.

The chain combines TRBV7-9 with TRBJ2-7, with a possible D match to TRBD2 (5 bases). V gave up 5 bases and J gave up 3 bases, with 17 bases separating them. The germline CDR1 and CDR2 sequences are SEHNR and FQNEAQ (reference sequence). CDR3 length equals 15 residues. CDR3 sequence reads: CASSQSGPKGYEQYF. In DNA, the CDR3 is TGTGCCAGCAGCCAGAGCGGCCCCAAGGGCTACGAGCAGTACTTC.

This clone was seen a few times. The chain couples TRBV4-2 to TRBJ1-2; D might be TRBD1 (6 bases). Looked up from germline, CDR1 is LGHNA and CDR2 is YNFKEQ. Trimming removed 0 bases from V and 4 bases from J, with 12 bases in between. The CDR3 is 15 amino acids. CDR3 amino acids: CASSQDTGNSYGYTF. Here the CDR3 DNA reads TGTGCCAGCAGCCAAGATACAGGGAACAGCTATGGCTACACCTTC.

Here the CDR3 reads CASSPPGQGGYTF. The CDR3 region has the DNA TGTGCCAGTAGTCCGCCGGGACAGGGTGGCTACACCTTC. The rearrangement links TRBV19 to TRBJ1-2; 9 bases are shared with TRBD1. The V gene end was trimmed by 5 bases and the J gene end by 7 bases; junction bases not matched to a gene: 5. CDR1 and CDR2 from the germline V gene are LNHDA and SQIVND (reference sequence). The CDR3 loop spans 13 amino acids. The complete variable domain, with remaining parts taken from reference TRBV19 and TRBJ1-2, reads DGGITQSPKYLFRKEGQNVTLSCEQNLNHDAMYWYRQDPGQGLRLIYYSQIVNDFQKGDIAEGYSVSREKKESFPLTVTSAQKNPTAFYLCASSPPGQGGYTFGSGTRLTVV.

This rearrangement joins TRBV11-2 to TRBJ1-2; D ambiguous. V was clipped by 1 base and J by 1 base, with 16 bases between them. The CDR3 has 17 amino acids. Germline CDR1 and CDR2: SGHAT and FQNNGV. CDR3 sequence reads: CASSLVRRNRNNYGYTF. The CDR3 DNA follows: TGTGCCAGCAGCTTAGTGAGACGAAACAGAAATAACTATGGCTACACCTTC.

This clone has only a few counts. The V call is TRBV3-1 (or the pseudogene TRBV3-2), the J call TRBJ1-6; a possible D gene is TRBD1 (5 bases). The CDR3 has 17 amino acids. CDR1 LGHDT and CDR2 YNNKEL come from the germline V gene (reference sequence). Trimming cost V 1 base and J 7 bases, with 17 bases left between them. The CDR3 protein is CASSQASEGRNNSPLHF. The CDR3 DNA reads TGTGCCAGCAGCCAAGCTTCGGAGGGACGCAACAATTCACCCCTCCACTTT.

The J gene is TRBJ1-5, the V gene TRBV6-6, with 7 positions matching TRBD1. Germline V gene data show CDR1 as MNHNY and CDR2 as SVGAGI (reference sequence). This CDR3 is 17 amino acids long. The junction had 10 bases not matched to a gene; V was cut back by 5 bases and J by 0 bases. The CDR3 reads CASSPTGQAYSNQPQHF. CDR3 DNA: TGTGCCAGCAGTCCTACCGGACAGGCATATAGCAATCAGCCCCAGCATTTT.